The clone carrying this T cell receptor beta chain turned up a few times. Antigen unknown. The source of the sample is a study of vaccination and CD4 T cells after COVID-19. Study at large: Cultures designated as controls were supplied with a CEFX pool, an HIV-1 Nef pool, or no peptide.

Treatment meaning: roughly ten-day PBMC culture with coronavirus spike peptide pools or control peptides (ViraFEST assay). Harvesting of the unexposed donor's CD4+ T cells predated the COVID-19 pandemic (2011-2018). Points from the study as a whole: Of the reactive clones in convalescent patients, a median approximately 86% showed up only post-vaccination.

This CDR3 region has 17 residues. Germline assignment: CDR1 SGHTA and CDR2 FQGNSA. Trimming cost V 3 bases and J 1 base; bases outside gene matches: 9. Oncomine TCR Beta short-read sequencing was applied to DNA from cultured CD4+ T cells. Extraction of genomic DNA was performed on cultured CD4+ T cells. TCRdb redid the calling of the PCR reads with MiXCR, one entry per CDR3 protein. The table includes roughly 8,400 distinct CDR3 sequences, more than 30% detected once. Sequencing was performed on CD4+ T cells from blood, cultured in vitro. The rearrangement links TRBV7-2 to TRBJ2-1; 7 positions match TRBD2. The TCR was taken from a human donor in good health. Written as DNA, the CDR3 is TGTGCCAGCAGCTTCCGATCCAGCGGGACGTCCTACAATGAGCAGTTCTTC. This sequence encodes CASSFRSSGTSYNEQFF.